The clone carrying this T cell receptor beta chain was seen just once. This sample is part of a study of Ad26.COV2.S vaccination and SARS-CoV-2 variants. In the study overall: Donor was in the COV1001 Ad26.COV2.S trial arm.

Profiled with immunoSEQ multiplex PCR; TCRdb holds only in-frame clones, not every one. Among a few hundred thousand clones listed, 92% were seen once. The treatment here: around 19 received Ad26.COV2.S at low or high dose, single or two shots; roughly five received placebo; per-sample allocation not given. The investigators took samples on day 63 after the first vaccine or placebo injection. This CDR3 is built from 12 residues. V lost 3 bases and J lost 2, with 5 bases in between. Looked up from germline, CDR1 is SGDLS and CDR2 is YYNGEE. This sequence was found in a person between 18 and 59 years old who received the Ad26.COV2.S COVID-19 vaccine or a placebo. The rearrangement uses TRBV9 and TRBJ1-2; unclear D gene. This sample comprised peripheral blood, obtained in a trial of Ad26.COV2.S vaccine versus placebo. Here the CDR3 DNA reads TGTGCCAGCAGCGATCAGAACTATGGCTACACCTTC. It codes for CASSDQNYGYTF. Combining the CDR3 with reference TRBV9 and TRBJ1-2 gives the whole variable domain DSGVTQTPKHLITATGQRVTLRCSPRSGDLSVYWYQQSLDQGLQFLIQYYNGEERAKGNILERFSAQQFPDLHSELNLSSLELGDSALYFCASSDQNYGYTFGSGTRLTVV.